This T cell receptor (beta chain) was profiled in a study of human T cells and chemical hapten exposure (dated by TCRdb to 2020 to 2022). Regarding the research as a whole: Libraries were combined into a pool for sequencing, and differences in TCR yield between samples came mainly from small differences in library volumes within the pool. In alopecia patients, the study followed how the peripheral blood TCR repertoire changed in vivo over primary and secondary sensitization to diphenylcyclopropenone (DPC), a hapten. Both TCR alpha and TCR beta chains were sequenced from each blood RNA sample. The paper's findings and limits, for the study overall: After repeated subsampling, changes were observed in the strength of the expansion versus patch-test correlation and in the threshold at which the correlation became significant. The number of TCRs above 1 in 1000 frequency did not change with DPC sensitization; there was no evidence of global repertoire structure alterations.

V is pared back by 3 bases and J by 0 bases, with 12 bases lying between the germline termini. Taken from cysteine to phenylalanine, the CDR3 has 15 residues. The DNA shown is the 45-base CDR3, in frame from base 1. CDR1 and CDR2 were assigned from the germline V gene (reference sequence) as LGHDT and YNNKEL. This clonotype was seen ten or more times. There is no known antigen for this receptor. No base qualities exist here, and no much larger clone lies one base off it. Library method: RACE. The sequencer was a NextSeq 500. During library preparation, unique molecular identifiers were attached to individual cDNA molecules so that TCRs could be counted in a quantitative, reproducible way. Processing in the source paper ran as follows. Samples had a median of 95,638 TCRs, with a range from about 23,224 to 750,000. The Decombinator software suite was used to annotate the V, J and CDR3 of the TCR reads. To make PS versus PT1 abundance plots, every sample was subsampled to the same number of TCRs (28,000). Expanded TCRs were defined as absent before sensitization and observed at least eight times at the 2-week time point. In TCRdb, the public reads were trimmed at Q25 with fastp and aligned with MiXCR, with productive beta chains retained. Rows with a matching CDR3 protein are joined into one entry that keeps the most common DNA and genes. The V and J calls, along with clone size, are taken from TCRdb and not from the paper's own processing. The sample data list some 45,000 distinct CDR3 sequences, and about 4.8% of these were observed just once. The ten top clones hold around 5.5% of the sample.

The intended sense of this specimen's time point label: healthy volunteer bleed at 2 weeks. Total RNA was extracted from unfractionated whole blood collected in Tempus Blood RNA tubes. Five or six healthy volunteers served as TCR sequencing controls and were bled at day 0, 2 weeks and 6 weeks. The V and J genes are TRBV3-1 and TRBJ2-7; the D gene is tentatively TRBD1 or TRBD2, each matching 5 bases. The sequenced sample consisted of whole blood. The clonotype was recovered from a human donor in good health. Some clones in this sample may be carry-over from other donors' samples. In nucleotide form, the sequence is TGTGCCAGCAGCCAGGGGCTAGCTAGCTCCTACGAGCAGTACTTC. This codes for CASSQGLASSYEQYF.